The entry below describes one TCR beta chain. The antigen it recognizes is unknown. No base-level quality is on record; no much larger clone is a single base apart. The data derive from a study of shared clonotypes between healthy human individuals (dated by TCRdb to about 2020). Looking at the study overall: The cohort included a few men and a couple of women between 18 and 49 years of age. For each donor, CD4 naive and CD4 memory were each given three plates, CD8 naive was given two plates, and CD8 memory was given one plate. To estimate repertoire size and how much clonotype sharing occurs between individuals, the study deeply sequenced the blood TCR repertoires of several healthy adults. To increase sequencing depth and limit assay-specific biases, TCR repertoire library preparation and sequencing were carried out by different laboratories using diverse techniques. Leukapheresis yielded between about 0.94 and 8.9 billion PBMCs per donor.

TCR CDR3 regions were amplified from genomic DNA by multiplex PCR using the deep immunoSEQ assay. For each cell subset, the extracted genomic DNA was distributed evenly across all wells of several immunoSEQ 96-well plates, and each plate served as one replicate. For sorted subsets, 150 to 250 ng of genomic DNA, equivalent to 30,000 or so T cell genomes, went into each replicate PCR. Purified libraries were measured with a Qubit 3.0 fluorometer, size-checked on a Bioanalyzer 2100, and measured again with the KAPA Library Quantification kit. Every immunoSEQ 96-well plate was sequenced on a separate single-read 150-cycle Illumina NextSeq 550 flow cell. The authors' pipeline ran thus. Because only junctional sequences without quality scores were contained in the immunoSEQ output, filtering matching that applied to full-length reads could not be performed. To assign V/J genes and CDR3, sequences were annotated against IMGT germline references using PyIR, a Python wrapper for IgBLAST v1.9. Reads were filtered out if the reads had weak V/J assignments (E-value above 1e-6), no CDR3, stop codons, out-of-frame junctions, or ambiguous translated residues. V3J clonotypes were defined by identical inferred V gene, J gene, and CDR3 amino acid sequence. Percentage overlap between repertoires was computed as shared unique clonotypes divided by the size of the smaller repertoire. Three approaches were used to assess repertoire richness: RTK rarefaction, the Chao1 estimator, and Recon v2.1 estimates of unobserved clonotypes. Generation probabilities for all TCRbeta clonotypes obtained by the gDNA method from a handful of donors were computed using OLGA. The table comes from immuneACCESS by way of TCRdb, which keeps in-frame sequences with V and J called. Part of the clones is missing from these tables; in studies checked, under half for an unresolved V gene and the rest for unknown reasons. V, J and clone size are taken as reported in that table, and D and trimming were inferred from the DNA itself. The sample records 150,000 to 200,000 clones, approximately 95% of which are singletons. Of the sample, about 0.067% is held by the ten largest clones.

The donors were healthy, HIV-negative adults with no recently reported acute infections or vaccinations. Every donor was a Caucasian adult residing in Nashville, Tennessee, USA. Magnetic negative selection was used to enrich CD4+ T cells, after which naive cells were positively selected on CD45RA and the negative fraction became the memory subset. Blood was obtained by leukapheresis, after which PBMCs were separated by Ficoll-Histopaque density gradient centrifugation and cryopreserved in liquid nitrogen vapor phase. Purity and quantity of every magnetically sorted T cell population were checked by analytical flow cytometry. Each sorted fraction had its genomic DNA isolated and then quantified by UV absorbance on a Nanodrop 2000c. Overall study outcomes, separate from this receptor: When four donors were compared, the shared fraction of clonotypes was approximately 5% for naive CD4, 3.5% to 4% for naive CD8, 2% to 2.5% for memory CD4, and less than 0.5% for memory CD8. Clonotypes shared by all four sorted-subset donors showed higher generation probabilities than non-shared clonotypes. Sampling was restricted to blood, and TCR repertoires in tissue are likely to differ from TCR repertoires in blood. Even with the large sequencing depth, rarefaction of the sorted-subset datasets indicated that sequencing was incomplete. Because the study included a small number of donors, the genetic and exposure-history diversity represented was limited. Estimated clonotype richness was generally larger for naive than for memory subsets. Pairwise subsampling indicated that sequencing depth was expected to affect the degree of clonotype sharing among donors.

Unmatched junction bases come to 3, with V trimmed by 2 bases and J by 7 bases. CDR1 and CDR2, per the germline V gene, are MGHDK and SYGVNS. From the cysteine up to the phenylalanine, the CDR3 has a length of 14 residues. Only the CDR3 region is kept as DNA, spanning 42 bases read in frame from base 1. The sequenced sample was naive CD4+ T cells sorted from blood. In the paper's terms, the cell subset or site label means: CD45RA+ positively selected. The TCR was taken from a woman in her thirties in good health. This receptor chain uses TRBV25-1 and TRBJ2-2, with 8 middle bases fitting TRBD2. The bases read TGTGCCAGCAGTGAACAGCGGGAGCACGGGGAGCTGTTTTTT. The resulting protein is CASSEQREHGELFF.